The TCR beta chain under discussion was sequenced for a study of shared clonotypes between healthy human individuals (TCRdb year 2020). In the study overall: Three men and a couple of women, aged 18 to 49 years, made up the cohort. Per donor, three plates each were used for CD4 naive and CD4 memory, two for CD8 naive, and one for CD8 memory. The study deeply sequenced blood TCR repertoires of about 5 healthy adults to estimate repertoire size and the extent of clonotype sharing between individuals. To increase sequencing depth and limit assay-specific biases, TCR repertoire library preparation and sequencing were carried out by different laboratories using diverse techniques. Between about 0.9 and 9 billion PBMCs per donor were obtained by leukapheresis. Study-wide conclusions, independent of this receptor: Naive subsets generally had larger estimated clonotype richness than memory subsets. Clonotypes shared by all four sorted-subset donors showed higher generation probabilities than non-shared clonotypes. Sharing across several donors was observed for approximately 5% of naive CD4, 3% to 3.5% of naive CD8, around 2.5% of memory CD4, and roughly 0.4% of memory CD8 clonotypes. Because the study included only a small number of donors, the genetic and exposure-history diversity represented was limited. Pairwise subsampling led to the expectation that sequencing depth would affect the degree of clonotype sharing among donors. Incomplete sequencing was indicated by rarefaction of sorted-subset datasets, despite the large sequencing depth. Sampling was restricted to blood, and TCR repertoires in tissues likely differ from the TCR repertoires found in blood.

V is clipped by 1 base and J by 5 bases, and the sequence between their germline boundaries is 4 bases long. CDR1 SGHRS and CDR2 YFSETQ were looked up in the germline V gene. The CDR3, cysteine through phenylalanine, is 12 amino acids long. Only the CDR3 portion is preserved as DNA: 36 bases, with reading frame beginning at the first base. Regarding this clone: Which antigen it targets is not known. No much larger clone is present one base from it, and per-base qualities are unavailable.

The donors were healthy, HIV-negative adults with no recently reported acute infections or vaccinations. Only Caucasian adults living in Nashville, Tennessee, USA were represented among the donors. CD4+ T cells were enriched by magnetic negative selection, after which naive cells were positively selected on CD45RA and the negative fraction was taken as the memory subset. Blood was collected by leukapheresis, and PBMCs were isolated by Ficoll-Histopaque density gradient centrifugation and then cryopreserved in liquid nitrogen vapor phase. Analytical flow cytometry was used to check the purity and quantity of every magnetically sorted T cell population. Genomic DNA was isolated from every sorted fraction and measured by UV absorbance on a Nanodrop 2000c. TCR CDR3 regions were amplified from genomic DNA by multiplex PCR using the deep immunoSEQ assay. Extracted genomic DNA from each cell subset was distributed evenly across all wells of several immunoSEQ 96-well plates, and each plate was treated as a replicate. For sorted subsets, about 200 ng genomic DNA, equal to about 30,000 T cell genomes, was loaded into each replicate PCR. Purified libraries were measured with a Qubit 3.0 fluorometer, size-checked on a Bioanalyzer 2100, and measured again with the KAPA Library Quantification kit. A separate single-read 150-cycle Illumina NextSeq 550 flow cell was used to sequence each immunoSEQ 96-well plate. In the source study's methods: The immunoSEQ output contained only junctional sequences without quality scores, so filtering could not match that applied to full-length reads. Sequences were annotated with PyIR, a Python wrapper for IgBLAST v1.9, and V/J genes and CDR3 were assigned using IMGT germline references. Reads were filtered out if the reads had weak V/J assignments (E-value above 1e-6), no CDR3, stop codons, out-of-frame junctions, or ambiguous translated residues. V3J clonotypes were defined as sequences sharing the same inferred V gene, J gene, and CDR3 amino acid sequence. To compute the percentage overlap between repertoires, the number of shared unique clonotypes was divided by the size of the smaller repertoire. RTK rarefaction, the Chao1 estimator, and Recon v2.1 estimates of unobserved clonotypes were used to assess repertoire richness. For all TCRbeta clonotypes obtained by the gDNA method from four donors, generation probabilities were computed with OLGA. TCRdb took this table from immuneACCESS and kept in-frame rearrangements with V and J called. Such tables lack part of the clones; where checked against another copy, unresolved V genes explain under half of the gap, and the rest is unexplained. The V and J calls and clone size are taken from that table; D and trimming were inferred from the DNA. The sample table holds over a million clones, of which 95% to 97% were seen once. The ten largest make up roughly 1.2% of the sample.

This receptor was obtained from a young man in good health. Recombination connected TRBV5-1 to TRBJ2-1, with the D segment identity uncertain. The sequencing sample was made of naive CD4+ T cells sorted from blood. The cell subset or site label corresponds to: CD45RA+ positively selected. The base sequence is TGCGCCAGCAGCTTGACCCACAATGAGCAGTTCTTC. Translated, this gives CASSLTHNEQFF.